This T cell receptor beta chain was obtained from a study of Tregs in tolerant kidney transplant recipients. Recipients received nonmyeloablative bone marrow transplants from related graft donors, with transient mixed chimerism. Unstimulated Tregs (CD4+CD25+CD127-) and CD4+CD25- non-Tregs were sorted from PBMCs. The CDR3 loop spans 15 amino acids. Germline V gene lookup returns CDR1 SGDLS and CDR2 YYNGEE. Between the trimmed V and J ends, which lost 3 bases and 5 bases, there was a span of 17 bases. Sequenced by immunoSEQ multiplex PCR; TCRdb stores in-frame clones only, minus some. Found here are tens of thousands of clones, under 95% of them singletons; the top ten hold roughly 1.7%.

The starting material was CD4+ T cells from blood (PBMCs), obtained 12 months after the transplant. This chain connects TRBV9 to TRBJ1-2, with D possibly TRBD1 on 6 matching bases. The receptor was derived from a human patient who received a combined kidney and bone marrow transplant. The graft donor may account for some of the T cells. The CDR3 nucleotides read TGTGCCAGCAGCGCAGGGGACGGACTCAATTATGGCTACACCTTC. Protein sequence: CASSAGDGLNYGYTF.